The sequence of this T cell receptor beta chain was determined in a study of Ad26.COV2.S vaccination and SARS-CoV-2 variants. Libraries were prepared by immunoSEQ multiplex PCR; TCRdb keeps only in-frame clonotypes and omits some of them. The sample lists about 680,000 clones; roughly nine tenths were seen once. Study results and caveats: Vaccinees showed greater spike-specific TCR breadth than placebo recipients. Vaccine and placebo recipients had comparable breadth of non-spike TCRs. TCR breadth and depth estimates may have understated total T cell responses. Reportedly, after vaccination the spike-specific CD8+ and CD4+ T cell responses displayed substantial breadth.

Treatment indicated: about 20 received Ad26.COV2.S at low or high dose, single or two shots; about 5 received placebo; per-sample allocation not given. Samples came from day 63 after the first vaccine or placebo injection. The CDR3 covers 15 residues. Trimming cost V 2 bases and J 4 bases; bases outside gene matches: 4. Germline CDR1 is SGHTA and CDR2 is FQGNSA. Notes on this clone: Its target is not known.

Specimen: peripheral blood, collected in a trial of Ad26.COV2.S vaccine versus placebo. The chain recombines TRBV7-2 with TRBJ2-3; 9 bases line up with TRBD1. The TCR sequence derives from a person aged 18-60 years who received the Ad26.COV2.S COVID-19 vaccine or a placebo. CDR3 sequence: CASSLRDRVADTQYF. CDR3 nucleotide sequence: TGTGCCAGCAGCTTACGGGACAGGGTCGCAGATACGCAGTATTTT.